A single sample is the source of the 25 T cell receptor beta chains below, sequenced in a study of blood T cell repertoires in COVID-19. TCRdb's copy holds only in-frame clones and misses some; the assay was immunoSEQ multiplex PCR. The sample contains some 250,000 clones, around 81% of which appear only once. Sequenced material: peripheral blood. Receptors were obtained from a woman aged 60 to 75 with active or convalescent COVID-19.

The rearrangement uses TRBV18 and TRBJ1-5; the match to TRBD1 covers 7 bases. The CDR3 is made up of 15 amino acids. Looked up from germline, CDR1 is KGHSH and CDR2 is LQKENI. Losses at the gene ends were 2 bases for V and 1 base for J; bases not matched to a gene: 2. The CDR3 DNA sequence: TGTGCCAGCTCACCAGGGGGACAGAGCAATCAGCCCCAGCATTTT. Encoded protein: CASSPGGQSNQPQHF.

CDR3 sequence reads: CASSQDPRSSGGGNEQFF. DNA of the CDR3: TGCGCCAGCAGCCAAGATCCCCGGTCTAGCGGGGGGGGGAATGAGCAGTTCTTC. This chain connects TRBV4-1 to TRBJ2-1; TRBD2 agrees at 12 bases. Trimming cost V 0 bases and J 7 bases; bases outside gene matches: 10. CDR1 and CDR2 (germline): MGHRA, YSYEKL. The length of the CDR3 is 18 residues.

As DNA, the CDR3 is TGTGCCAGCAGCCCACCTAGCTCTGGAAACACCATATATTTT. This encodes CASSPPSSGNTIYF. The V gene is TRBV7-9, the J gene TRBJ1-3; no reliable D call. The CDR3 sequence is 14 residues long. Germline CDR1 is SEHNR and CDR2 is FQNEAQ (reference sequence). V was cut by 5 bases and J by 0 bases, with 8 bases left in between.

Here the CDR3 reads CASSQVRGLDNEKLFF. The CDR3 region has the DNA TGCGCCAGCAGCCAAGTCAGGGGGCTGGATAATGAAAAACTGTTTTTT. This chain uses TRBV4-1 with TRBJ1-4, with 8 bases aligning to TRBD1. Looked up from germline, CDR1 is MGHRA and CDR2 is YSYEKL. The V and J ends lost 1 base and 4 bases, in that order; junction bases with no gene match: 5. The CDR3 is made up of 16 amino acids.

As concerns this clone: Within the sample, other DNA sequences also encode this same CDR3. This chain links TRBV2 with TRBJ1-1; D is unclear. Germline V CDR1 and CDR2: SNHLY, FYNNEI. V was shortened by 3 bases and J by 6 bases, with 8 bases between the two germline ends. The CDR3 is 12 residues long. This chain's CDR3 is CASSDRGPEAFF. In DNA, the CDR3 is TGTGCCAGCAGTGATCGGGGTCCTGAAGCTTTCTTT.

The chain is built from TRBV2 and TRBJ2-1, with 13 bases matching TRBD2. Germline V gene data show CDR1 as SNHLY and CDR2 as FYNNEI. CDR3 length equals 16 residues. J gave up 2 bases and V 3 bases, and 1 base lay outside the gene matches. This CDR3 is CASSDGLAGAYNEQFF. The DNA of the CDR3 is TGTGCCAGCAGTGATGGACTAGCGGGGGCCTACAATGAGCAGTTCTTC.

The chain joins TRBV5-1 to TRBJ1-2, with TRBD1 identical over 7 bases. The V segment lost 1 base and the J segment 4 bases; nucleotides outside the gene matches: 7. Germline V gives CDR1 SGHRS, CDR2 YFSETQ. This CDR3 is 15 amino acids long. CDR3 loop: CASSLTIQGGYGYTF. In DNA, the CDR3 is TGCGCCAGCAGCTTGACGATTCAGGGGGGCTATGGCTACACCTTC.

The rearrangement joins TRBV11-1 to TRBJ2-7; 7 nucleotides match TRBD2. The CDR3 consists of 14 residues. V dropped 5 bases and J dropped 0; count of bases not matched to a gene: 4. Germline-derived CDR1 and CDR2 are SGHAT and FQDESV (reference sequence). CDR3 sequence: CASSRAGNSYEQYF. The CDR3 DNA is TGTGCCAGCAGCAGAGCGGGGAACTCCTACGAGCAGTACTTC.

This chain joins TRBV6-5 and TRBJ1-2; 8 bases are shared with TRBD1. Germline-derived CDR1 and CDR2 are MNHEY and SVGAGI. Germline trimming cut 8 bases from V and 4 bases from J; bases unmatched to any gene: 6. The CDR3 contains 13 residues. The chain's CDR3 is CASQRDRLYGYTF. The CDR3 DNA sequence: TGTGCCAGCCAGCGGGACAGGCTCTATGGCTACACCTTC.

The rearrangement uses TRBV9 and TRBJ2-7, with TRBD2 matching 9 bases. J lost 5 bases, V lost 0 bases, and 9 bases had no gene match. Germline CDR1 is SGDLS and CDR2 is YYNGEE. CDR3 length equals 16 residues. The CDR3 region has the DNA TGTGCCAGCAGCGTAGTTCGCGGGGGGGCCCTCCACGAGCAGTACTTC. It encodes CASSVVRGGALHEQYF.

J is TRBJ2-3 and V is TRBV5-1; the match to TRBD2 covers 10 bases. Losses at the gene ends were 1 base for V and 1 base for J; bases not matched to a gene: 9. The CDR3 covers 18 residues. Germline V gene sequence: CDR1 SGHRS, CDR2 YFSETQ. DNA for the CDR3: TGCGCCAGCAGCTTGTCGGCTAGCGGGGGATGGGGCACAGATACGCAGTATTTT. Residues: CASSLSASGGWGTDTQYF.

The chain employs TRBV7-6 and TRBJ2-2; tentatively, D is TRBD1 (5 bases). Trimming removed 4 bases at V and 8 bases at J, with 20 bases between. The germline CDR1 and CDR2 sequences are SGHVS and FNYEAQ. This CDR3 spans 16 amino acids. The CDR3: CASSSSLGDPNGELFF. The CDR3 region has the DNA TGTGCCAGCAGCTCCTCCCTAGGGGATCCCAATGGGGAGCTGTTTTTT.

This sequence joins TRBV10-1 and TRBJ2-5; possible D gene TRBD1, 6 bases. Germline loops: CDR1 WNHNN, CDR2 SYGVQD (reference sequence). The ends were cut back, 6 bases at V and 2 bases at J, with 16 bases in the middle. The CDR3 covers 15 residues. Written as DNA, the CDR3 is TGCGCCAGCAGCAGGGACCCGCAGGGGCAAGAGACCCAGTACTTC. This codes for CASSRDPQGQETQYF.

V gene TRBV3-1 (or the pseudogene TRBV3-2) combines with J gene TRBJ2-1; 8 nucleotides agree with TRBD2. J lost 10 bases, V lost 4 bases, and 6 bases had no gene match. CDR1 and CDR2 from the germline V gene are LGHDT and YNNKEL (reference sequence). The CDR3 extends over 13 amino acids. The CDR3 DNA reads as TGTGCCAGCAGCCCCGGACTAGCCGGGGAGCAGTTCTTC. Protein: CASSPGLAGEQFF.

This clone was picked up one time. The J gene is TRBJ1-2, the V gene TRBV7-9; D is possibly TRBD1 (5 bases). Germline loops: CDR1 SEHNR, CDR2 FQNEAQ (reference sequence). The V gene lost 2 bases and the J gene lost 3 bases, with 16 bases spanning the gap. CDR3 length equals 16 residues. CDR3 amino acids: CASSLSGGRVDYGYTF. In DNA, the CDR3 is TGTGCCAGCAGCTTATCCGGCGGCAGGGTAGACTATGGCTACACCTTC.

V gene TRBV6-5 combines with J gene TRBJ2-3; 10 positions agree with TRBD2. CDR1 is MNHEY, CDR2 SVGAGI, per germline. V shed 2 bases and J 5 bases; nucleotides not matched to a gene: 7. The CDR3 has 16 residues. DNA for the CDR3: TGTGCCAGCAGTTACCAAGCGGGGGGGCTGGGAGATACGCAGTATTTT. It is translated as CASSYQAGGLGDTQYF.

The chain joins TRBV6-5 to TRBJ2-7; 8 bases are a match to TRBD2. V lost 2 bases to trimming and J lost 5 bases; unmatched junction nucleotides: 2. The CDR3 sequence is 13 residues long. Germline CDR1 MNHEY, CDR2 SVGAGI. This CDR3 reads CASSYMRGDEQYF. For the CDR3, the DNA is TGTGCCAGCAGTTACATGCGGGGGGACGAGCAGTACTTC.

This clone was counted once. V is TRBV6-5 and J is TRBJ2-5; possibly TRBD2 for D (6 bases). From germline, CDR1 is MNHEY and CDR2 SVGAGI. This CDR3 is 13 amino acids long. V shed 3 bases and J shed 6 bases, with 11 bases lying between them. As DNA, the CDR3 is TGTGCCAGCAGTTATGGAGGGAAGAAGACCCAGTACTTC. Protein: CASSYGGKKTQYF.

The CDR3 DNA sequence: TGTGCCAGCAGCCAGGGGGTCGAAGCTTTCTTT. This encodes CASSQGVEAFF. The gene calls are TRBV2 and TRBJ1-1, with 7 bases that match TRBD1. CDR3 size: 11 residues. Germline-derived CDR1 and CDR2 are SNHLY and FYNNEI. Unmatched junction bases numbered 3, after V lost 6 bases and J lost 8 bases.

V is TRBV5-1 and J is TRBJ2-2; D possibly corresponds to TRBD1 (5 bases). CDR1 and CDR2 from the germline V gene are SGHRS and YFSETQ. V was cut by 7 bases and J by 4 bases, with 11 bases left in between. The CDR3 sequence is 13 residues long. CDR3 nucleotides: TGCGCCAGCGACCAGGGCGCCACCGGGGAGCTGTTTTTT. This encodes CASDQGATGELFF.

J is TRBJ2-7 and V is TRBV6-5; weak D call: TRBD1 (6 bases). In germline, CDR1 is MNHEY, CDR2 SVGAGI. The CDR3 is made up of 15 amino acids. The germline V and J ends were trimmed by 2 bases and 2 bases, with 13 bases remaining between them. The CDR3 region is CASSYMDSYTYEQYF. CDR3 in DNA: TGTGCCAGCAGTTACATGGACAGCTACACCTACGAGCAGTACTTC.

In its sample, this clone was seen a few times. This chain joins TRBV19 and TRBJ2-5; 7 bases align to TRBD2. Trimming removed 8 bases from V and 3 bases from J; junction bases left unmatched: 21. The germline V gene encodes CDR1 LNHDA and CDR2 SQIVND (reference sequence). The CDR3 spans 18 residues. CDR3 nucleotide sequence: TGTGCCAGTGGGGGGGATAAGCGGGCAGGCCAGCAAGAAGAGACCCAGTACTTC. It translates to CASGGDKRAGQQEETQYF.

The chain uses TRBV6-4 and TRBJ2-3; 8 positions agree with TRBD2. The CDR3 is 15 residues long. Trimming removed 2 bases from V and 3 bases from J; junction bases left unmatched: 4. The germline V gene has CDR1 MRHNA and CDR2 SNTAGT. CDR3 loop: CASSDAAGETDTQYF. In DNA, the CDR3 is TGTGCCAGCAGTGACGCAGCGGGGGAAACAGATACGCAGTATTTT.

The V call is TRBV19, the J call TRBJ1-6; D call uncertain. Trimming stripped 3 bases from V and 7 bases from J, with 10 bases between. The CDR3 loop spans 14 amino acids. Looked up from germline, CDR1 is LNHDA and CDR2 is SQIVND (reference sequence). The CDR3 DNA reads as TGTGCCAGTAGTATGTTGGGCGCCAATTCACCCCTCCACTTT. This sequence encodes CASSMLGANSPLHF.

The J gene is TRBJ2-5, the V gene TRBV5-1; possible D gene TRBD1, 5 bases. V was cut by 0 bases and J by 0 bases, with 6 bases left in between. Germline CDR1 reads SGHRS; CDR2 reads YFSETQ. The CDR3 is 14 amino acids. The CDR3 bases are TGCGCCAGCAGCTTGGGACAGTACCAAGAGACCCAGTACTTC. Encoded protein: CASSLGQYQETQYF.